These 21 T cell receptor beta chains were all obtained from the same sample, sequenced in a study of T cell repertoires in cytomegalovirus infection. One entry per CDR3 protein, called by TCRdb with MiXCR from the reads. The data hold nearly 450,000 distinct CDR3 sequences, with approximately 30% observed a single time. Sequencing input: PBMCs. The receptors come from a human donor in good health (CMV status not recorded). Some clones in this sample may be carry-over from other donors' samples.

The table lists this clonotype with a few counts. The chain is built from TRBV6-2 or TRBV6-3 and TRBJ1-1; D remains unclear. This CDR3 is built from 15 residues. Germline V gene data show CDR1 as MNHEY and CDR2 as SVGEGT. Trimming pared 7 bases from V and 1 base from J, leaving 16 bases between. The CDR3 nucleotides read TGTGCCAGCAAACCTACTCCCTATTCGAACACTGAAGCTTTCTTT. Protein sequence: CASKPTPYSNTEAFF.

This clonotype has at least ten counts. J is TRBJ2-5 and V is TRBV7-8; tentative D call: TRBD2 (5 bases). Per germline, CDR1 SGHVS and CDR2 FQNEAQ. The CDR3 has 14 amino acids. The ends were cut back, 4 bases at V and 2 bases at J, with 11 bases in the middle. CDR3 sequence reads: CASSYGVLQETQYF. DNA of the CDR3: TGTGCCAGCAGCTACGGGGTACTACAAGAGACCCAGTACTTC.

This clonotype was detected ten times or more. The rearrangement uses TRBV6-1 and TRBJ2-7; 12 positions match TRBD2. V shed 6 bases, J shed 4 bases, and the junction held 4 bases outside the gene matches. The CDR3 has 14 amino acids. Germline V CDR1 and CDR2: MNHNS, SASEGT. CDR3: CASSRGLAGYEQYF. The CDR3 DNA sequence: TGTGCCAGCAGCCGAGGACTAGCGGGATACGAGCAGTACTTC.

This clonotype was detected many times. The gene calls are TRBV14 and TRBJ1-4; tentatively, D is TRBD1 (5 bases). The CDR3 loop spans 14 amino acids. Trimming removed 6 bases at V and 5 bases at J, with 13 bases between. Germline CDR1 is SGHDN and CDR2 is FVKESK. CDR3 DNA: TGTGCCAGCAGTGCAGGGATTCGGAATGAAAAACTGTTTTTT. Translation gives CASSAGIRNEKLFF.

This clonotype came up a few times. CDR3: CASSSAVETQYF. As DNA, the CDR3 is TGTGCCAGCAGCTCAGCCGTGGAGACCCAGTACTTC. The V gene is TRBV12-3 or TRBV12-4, the J gene TRBJ2-5; unclear D gene. This CDR3 contains 12 residues. V was pared by 6 bases and J by 5 bases, with 10 bases between.

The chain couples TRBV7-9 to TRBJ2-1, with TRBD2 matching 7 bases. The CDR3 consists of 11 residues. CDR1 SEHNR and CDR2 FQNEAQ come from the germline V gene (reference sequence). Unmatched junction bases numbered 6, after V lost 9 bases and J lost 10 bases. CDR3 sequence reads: CASTELAEQFF. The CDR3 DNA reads TGTGCCAGTACAGAACTAGCGGAGCAGTTCTTC.

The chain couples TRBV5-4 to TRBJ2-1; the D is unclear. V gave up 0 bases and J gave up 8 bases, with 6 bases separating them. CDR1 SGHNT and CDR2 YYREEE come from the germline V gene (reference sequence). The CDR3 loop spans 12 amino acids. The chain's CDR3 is CASSLETHEQFF. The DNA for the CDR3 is TGTGCCAGCAGCTTGGAGACTCATGAGCAGTTCTTC.

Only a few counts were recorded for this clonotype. For the CDR3, the DNA is TGTGCCAGCAGCACGTGGGACAGAACCTATGGCTACACCTTC. It translates to CASSTWDRTYGYTF. The chain links TRBV7-9 to TRBJ1-2; 7 bases agree with TRBD1. This CDR3 is 14 amino acids long. V was clipped by 5 bases and J by 4 bases; unmatched bases: 7. Germline V gene sequence: CDR1 SEHNR, CDR2 FQNEAQ (reference sequence).

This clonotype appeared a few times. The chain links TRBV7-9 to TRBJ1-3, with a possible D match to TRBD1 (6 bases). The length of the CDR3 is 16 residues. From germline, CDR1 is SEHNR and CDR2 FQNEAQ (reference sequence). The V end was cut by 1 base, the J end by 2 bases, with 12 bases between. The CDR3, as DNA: TGTGCCAGCAGCTTAGATGGGACACACGCTGGAAACACCATATATTTT. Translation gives CASSLDGTHAGNTIYF.

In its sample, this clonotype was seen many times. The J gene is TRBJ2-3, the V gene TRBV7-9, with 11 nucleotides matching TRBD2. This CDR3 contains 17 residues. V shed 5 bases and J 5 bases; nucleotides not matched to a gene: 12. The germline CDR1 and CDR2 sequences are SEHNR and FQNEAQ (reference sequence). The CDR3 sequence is CASSPSSGGPQQDTQYF. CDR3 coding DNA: TGTGCCAGCAGCCCATCTAGCGGGGGGCCCCAACAAGATACGCAGTATTTT.

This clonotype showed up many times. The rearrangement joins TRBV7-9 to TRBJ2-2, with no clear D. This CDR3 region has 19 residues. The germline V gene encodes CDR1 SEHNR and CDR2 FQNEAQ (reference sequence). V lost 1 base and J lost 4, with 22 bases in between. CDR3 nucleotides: TGTGCCAGCAGCTTAGGGCGCCCTATTACAAGGTTCTTCACCGGGGAGCTGTTTTTT. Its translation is CASSLGRPITRFFTGELFF.

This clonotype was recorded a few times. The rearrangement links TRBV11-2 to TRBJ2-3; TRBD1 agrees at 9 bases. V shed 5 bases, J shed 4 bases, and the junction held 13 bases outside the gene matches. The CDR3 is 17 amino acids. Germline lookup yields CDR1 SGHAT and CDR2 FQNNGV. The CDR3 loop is CASSPGPGQGLADTQYF. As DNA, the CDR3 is TGTGCCAGCAGCCCCGGCCCGGGACAGGGCTTGGCAGATACGCAGTATTTT.

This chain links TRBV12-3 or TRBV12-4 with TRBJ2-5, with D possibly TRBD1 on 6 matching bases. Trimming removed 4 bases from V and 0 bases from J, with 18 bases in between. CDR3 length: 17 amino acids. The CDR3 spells CASSYYNRQDNQETQYF. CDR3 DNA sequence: TGTGCCAGCAGTTATTATAATAGACAGGACAACCAAGAGACCCAGTACTTC.

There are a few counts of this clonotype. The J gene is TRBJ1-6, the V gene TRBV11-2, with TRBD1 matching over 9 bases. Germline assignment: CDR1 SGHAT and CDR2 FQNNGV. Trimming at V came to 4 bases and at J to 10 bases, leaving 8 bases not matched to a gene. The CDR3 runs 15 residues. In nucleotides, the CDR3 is TGTGCCAGCAGCTCAGGGGACAGGGTCAAATCACCCCTCCACTTT. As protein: CASSSGDRVKSPLHF.

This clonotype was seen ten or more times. Here the CDR3 DNA reads TGTGCCAGCAGCAGGAGAAGCTGGGACCGGGACCGCAAAATCTCCTACGAGCAGTACTTC. It specifies CASSRRSWDRDRKISYEQYF. The chain uses TRBV7-8 and TRBJ2-7; the D call may be TRBD1 or TRBD2 (5 bases each). V lost 5 bases and J 0 bases, leaving 29 bases between the germline ends. This CDR3 spans 20 amino acids. The V gene's germline CDR1 is SGHVS and CDR2 FQNEAQ.

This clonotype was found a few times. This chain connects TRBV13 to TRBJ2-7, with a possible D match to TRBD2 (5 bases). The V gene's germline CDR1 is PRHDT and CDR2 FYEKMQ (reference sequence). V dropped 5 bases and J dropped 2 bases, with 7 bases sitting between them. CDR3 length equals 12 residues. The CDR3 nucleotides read TGTGCCAGCAGCGAGGGCGCCTACGAGCAGTACTTC. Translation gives CASSEGAYEQYF.

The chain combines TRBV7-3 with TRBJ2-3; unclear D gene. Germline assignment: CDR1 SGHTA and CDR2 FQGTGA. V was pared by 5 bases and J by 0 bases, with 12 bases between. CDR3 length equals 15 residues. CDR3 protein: CASSLVQASTDTQYF. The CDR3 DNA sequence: TGTGCCAGCAGCCTGGTCCAAGCTAGCACAGATACGCAGTATTTT.

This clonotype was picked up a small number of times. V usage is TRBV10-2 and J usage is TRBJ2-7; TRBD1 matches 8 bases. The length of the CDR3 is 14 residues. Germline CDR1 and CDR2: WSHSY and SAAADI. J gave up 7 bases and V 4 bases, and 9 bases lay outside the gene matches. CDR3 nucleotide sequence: TGCGCCAGCAGTGGGGGGACAGGCTTTCGGGAGCAGTACTTC. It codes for CASSGGTGFREQYF.

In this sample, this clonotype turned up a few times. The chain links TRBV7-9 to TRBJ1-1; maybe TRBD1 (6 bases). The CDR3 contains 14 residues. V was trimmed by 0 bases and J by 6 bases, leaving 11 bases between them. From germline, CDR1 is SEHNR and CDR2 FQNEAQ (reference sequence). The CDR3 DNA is TGTGCCAGCAGCTTAGCCAACAGGGAGGCTGAAGCTTTCTTT. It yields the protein CASSLANREAEAFF. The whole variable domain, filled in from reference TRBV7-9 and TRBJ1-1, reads DTGVSQNPRHKITKRGQNVTFRCDPISEHNRLYWYRQTLGQGPEFLTYFQNEAQLEKSRLLSDRFSAERPKGSFSTLEIQRTEQGDSAMYLCASSLANREAEAFFGQGTRLTVV.

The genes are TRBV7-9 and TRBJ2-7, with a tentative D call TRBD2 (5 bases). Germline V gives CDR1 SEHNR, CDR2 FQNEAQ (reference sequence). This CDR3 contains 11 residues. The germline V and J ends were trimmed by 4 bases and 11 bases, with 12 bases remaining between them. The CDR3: CASSSGPAEYF. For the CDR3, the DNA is TGTGCCAGCAGCTCCGGGCCAGCGGAGTACTTC.

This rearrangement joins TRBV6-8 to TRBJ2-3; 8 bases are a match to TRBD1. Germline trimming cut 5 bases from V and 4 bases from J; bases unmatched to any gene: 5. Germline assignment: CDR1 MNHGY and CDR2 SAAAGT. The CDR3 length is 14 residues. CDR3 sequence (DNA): TGTGCCAGCAGTGTTCAGGGGGCCGCAGATACGCAGTATTTT. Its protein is CASSVQGAADTQYF.